The present TCR beta chain was sequenced within a study of radiation and T cells in renal cell carcinoma. At the level of the study: Nephrectomy followed 15 Gy stereotactic body radiation by 4 weeks.

Described time point: baseline pretreatment blood. Regarding treatment: 15 Gy SBRT to primary tumor, nephrectomy 4 weeks later. Profiling relied on immunoSEQ multiplex PCR, and the TCRdb table lists in-frame clones only, not all of them. This repertoire shows 94,000 or so clones, 65% to 85% found once; its top ten account for approximately 6.4%. Germline CDR1 and CDR2: SGHRS and YFSETQ. The CDR3 runs 17 residues. V was shortened by 2 bases and J by 0 bases, with 15 bases between the two germline ends. Concerning this clone itself: The antigen remains unidentified.

Study observations and caveats: No pretreatment tumor biopsies were available for baseline clonotypes. Top tumor clonotypes rose in blood 2 weeks post-radiation, then contracted.

This sample comprised blood, obtained from a patient whose treatment included radiotherapy and nephrectomy. The gene calls are TRBV5-1 and TRBJ2-1, with unresolved D. This receptor was obtained from a man between 60 and 75 years old with renal cell carcinoma. CDR3 residues: CASSFRSRVSSYNEQFF. In nucleotides, the CDR3 is TGCGCCAGCAGCTTTCGCTCTCGAGTAAGCTCCTACAATGAGCAGTTCTTC. The whole variable domain, filled in from reference TRBV5-1 and TRBJ2-1, reads KAGVTQTPRYLIKTRGQQVTLSCSPISGHRSVSWYQQTPGQGLQFLFEYFSETQRNKGNFPGRFSGRQFSNSRSEMNVSTLELGDSALYLCASSFRSRVSSYNEQFFGPGTRLTVL.